Listed below are T cell receptor beta chains from one sample, sequenced in a study of control samples from healthy donors and cancer patients. This table comes from immunoSEQ multiplex PCR, and its TCRdb copy is limited to in-frame clones, with some not included. The table lists 100,000 to 150,000 clones, about 92% of them singletons, with under 0.7% in the top ten. Sample: PBMCs. These receptors were collected from an elderly man with head and neck cancer. CDR3s include the opening cysteine and the closing phenylalanine or tryptophan. D genes are given only for firm matches. Not all rows give a size; the values are once, few, many and, for expanded clones, a class.

clone size | D gene | J gene | V gene | CDR3 protein | CDR3 DNA
- | - | TRBJ2-7 | TRBV5-3 | CARSLDLWCNEQYF | TGTGCCAGAAGCTTGGACTTGTGGTGCAACGAGCAGTACTTC
- | TRBD1 | TRBJ2-6 | TRBV4-1 | CASSQGMGRGPMRGANVLTF | TGCGCCAGCAGCCAAGGGATGGGCAGGGGGCCCATGAGAGGGGCCAACGTCCTGACTTTC
- | TRBD1 | TRBJ1-5 | TRBV30 | CAWSVRTRGRNQPQHF | TGTGCCTGGAGTGTACGTACCAGGGGGAGGAATCAGCCCCAGCATTTT
- | - | TRBJ2-3 | TRBV2 | CATLPDTQYF | TGTGCCACACTCCCAGATACGCAGTATTTT
- | TRBD2 | TRBJ2-7 | TRBV5-4 | CASSLERLAGGEQYF | TGTGCCAGCAGCTTGGAACGGCTAGCGGGAGGGGAGCAGTACTTC
- | - | TRBJ1-1 | TRBV10-3 | CAISVGGNTEAFF | TGTGCCATCAGTGTCGGGGGTAACACTGAAGCTTTCTTT
- | - | TRBJ1-5 | TRBV9 | CASSEQGGNQPQHF | TGTGCCAGCAGCGAACAGGGAGGCAATCAGCCCCAGCATTTT
- | TRBD1 | TRBJ1-1 | TRBV19 | CASSDRVAEIEAFF | TGTGCCAGTAGCGACAGGGTAGCGGAAATTGAAGCTTTCTTT
- | - | TRBJ2-5 | TRBV29-1 | CSVERTRQETQYF | TGCAGCGTTGAAAGGACAAGACAAGAGACCCAGTACTTC
- | - | TRBJ2-7 | TRBV30 | CAWSVASSYEQYF | TGTGCCTGGAGTGTAGCCAGCTCCTACGAGCAGTACTTC
- | TRBD2 | TRBJ2-5 | TRBV11-2 | CASSASTSGRARETQYF | TGTGCCAGCAGCGCCTCGACTAGCGGGAGGGCACGAGAGACCCAGTACTTC
- | - | TRBJ2-2 | TRBV4-1 | CASSQGLAWGTGELFF | TGCGCCAGCAGCCAAGGTCTAGCTTGGGGCACCGGGGAGCTGTTTTTT
once | - | TRBJ2-5 | TRBV15 | CATSRGTQAYQETQYF | TGTGCCACCAGCAGAGGTACTCAGGCGTACCAAGAGACCCAGTACTTC
- | TRBD2 | TRBJ2-5 | TRBV10-1 | CASSDQREGYQETQYF | TGCGCCAGCAGTGACCAGCGGGAGGGGTACCAAGAGACCCAGTACTTC
- | - | TRBJ1-6 | TRBV2 | CASSERGSYNSPLHF | TGTGCCAGCAGTGAACGTGGCTCCTATAATTCACCCCTCCACTTT
once | - | TRBJ2-1 | TRBV5-1 | CASSLVGTNNEQFF | TGCGCCAGCAGCTTGGTCGGGACGAACAATGAGCAGTTCTTC
- | TRBD1 | TRBJ2-2 | TRBV12-5 | CASGTGQGRAGELFF | TGTGCTAGTGGGACGGGACAGGGGAGGGCCGGGGAGCTGTTTTTT
once | - | TRBJ1-1 | TRBV5-1 | CASTQGENTEAFF | TGCGCCAGTACACAGGGCGAGAACACTGAAGCTTTCTTT
- | - | TRBJ1-2 | TRBV5-1 | CASSVSGTGTDYGYTF | TGCGCCAGCAGCGTGTCGGGAACAGGGACGGACTATGGCTACACCTTC